The 24 T cell receptor beta chains in this list originate from one sample, sequenced in a study of Ad26.COV2.S vaccination and SARS-CoV-2 variants. The treatment was: 15 to 20 received Ad26.COV2.S at low or high dose, single or two shots; about 5 received placebo; per-sample allocation not given. Vaccine and placebo recipients were sampled on day 63 after the first injection. The repertoire was sequenced with immunoSEQ multiplex PCR; TCRdb's copy has only in-frame clones and lacks some. The table shows a few hundred thousand clones, with around 91% occurring only once. The source material was peripheral blood, sampled in a trial of Ad26.COV2.S vaccine versus placebo. The receptors were gathered from a person between 18 and 60 years old who received the Ad26.COV2.S COVID-19 vaccine or a placebo.

The chain is built from TRBV5-1 and TRBJ1-5; no clear D. The CDR3 loop spans 15 amino acids. Trimming left V 4 bases short and J 6 bases short, with 17 bases between. The germline V gene has CDR1 SGHRS and CDR2 YFSETQ. CDR3 amino acids: CASSPTRHLVQPQHF. CDR3 nucleotide sequence: TGCGCCAGCAGCCCGACGCGCCACCTCGTTCAGCCCCAGCATTTT.

The V call is TRBV7-2, the J call TRBJ2-7; D is unresolved. The germline V and J ends were trimmed by 0 bases and 2 bases, with 11 bases remaining between them. This CDR3 spans 15 amino acids. Germline loops: CDR1 SGHTA, CDR2 FQGNSA. Here the CDR3 DNA reads TGTGCCAGCAGCTTAGCCCTCTCTCAAACCTACGAGCAGTACTTC. This gives the protein CASSLALSQTYEQYF.

The rearrangement joins TRBV18 to TRBJ1-1; D unresolved. V shed 1 base and J shed 8 bases, with 11 bases lying between them. Germline V lookup: CDR1 KGHSH, CDR2 LQKENI. The CDR3 runs to 13 residues. CDR3 in amino acids: CASSPQMREEAFF. The CDR3 nucleotides are TGTGCCAGCTCACCACAGATGCGGGAGGAAGCTTTCTTT.

The chain combines TRBV7-8 with TRBJ1-4, with no clear D. Germline V gene lookup returns CDR1 SGHVS and CDR2 FQNEAQ. This CDR3 comprises 12 residues. Trimming shortened V by 7 bases and J by 3 bases, and 6 bases separated the two germline ends. This CDR3 reads CASTGPNEKLFF. The CDR3 nucleotides read TGTGCCAGCACCGGGCCTAATGAAAAACTGTTTTTT.

This chain uses TRBV3-1 (or the pseudogene TRBV3-2) with TRBJ1-5; D is unclear. CDR1 and CDR2 (germline): LGHDT, YNNKEL (reference sequence). The V end lost 2 bases, the J end lost 11 bases, and 13 bases lay between the germline ends. The CDR3 has 13 residues. The CDR3 here is CASSQRHESAQHF. Here the CDR3 DNA reads TGTGCCAGCAGCCAAAGGCACGAGTCAGCCCAGCATTTT.

The chain employs TRBV7-8 and TRBJ2-2; 14 bases are shared with TRBD2. The CDR3 sequence is 16 residues long. J was trimmed by 5 bases and V by 5 bases; bases with no gene match: 4. The V gene's germline CDR1 is SGHVS and CDR2 FQNEAQ. In DNA, the CDR3 is TGTGCCAGCAGCGTACGACTAGCGGGGGGGACCGGGGAGCTGTTTTTT. This gives the protein CASSVRLAGGTGELFF.

The CDR3 sequence is CASSLVASGRVTDTQYF. Written as DNA, the CDR3 is TGTGCCAGCAGCTTGGTTGCTAGCGGGAGGGTGACAGATACGCAGTATTTT. This chain connects TRBV5-4 to TRBJ2-3; 12 positions agree with TRBD2. V shed 0 bases, J shed 3 bases, and the junction held 5 bases outside the gene matches. CDR3 length: 17 amino acids. CDR1 and CDR2 from the germline V gene are SGHNT and YYREEE (reference sequence).

The rearrangement links TRBV7-2 to TRBJ2-5; 8 nucleotides agree with TRBD1. J lost 5 bases, V lost 3 bases, and 8 bases had no gene match. Germline V gene lookup returns CDR1 SGHTA and CDR2 FQGNSA. The CDR3 covers 15 residues. CDR3 DNA: TGTGCCAGCAGCTTCGCAGGACAGGGTAGGGAGACCCAGTACTTC. Translated, it gives CASSFAGQGRETQYF.

V usage is TRBV5-5 and J usage is TRBJ1-1; 9 nucleotides match TRBD1. V shed 4 bases and J 11 bases; nucleotides not matched to a gene: 6. Germline CDR1 and CDR2: SGHKS and YYEKEE (reference sequence). The CDR3 loop spans 12 amino acids. DNA of the CDR3: TGTGCCAGCAGCCATGGACAGGGGTTGGCTTTCTTT. It encodes CASSHGQGLAFF.

This clone was seen only a few times. This chain uses TRBV28 with TRBJ2-2, with unresolved D. The CDR3 contains 16 residues. Germline CDR1 and CDR2: MDHEN and SYDVKM. The ends were cut back, 5 bases at V and 6 bases at J, with 19 bases in the middle. The CDR3 bases are TGTGCCAGCAGTCCACCCAGGAGTTGGGCGGCCGGGGAGCTGTTTTTT. The encoded protein is CASSPPRSWAAGELFF.

In regard to this clone: Distinct nucleotide sequences in the sample also encode this CDR3. V gene TRBV5-1 combines with J gene TRBJ1-1; TRBD1 might be the D (5 bases). Trimming shortened V by 0 bases and J by 1 base, and 10 bases separated the two germline ends. Germline V gene lookup returns CDR1 SGHRS and CDR2 YFSETQ. The CDR3 runs to 15 residues. The DNA of the CDR3 is TGCGCCAGCAGCTTGGCGCCAGGGCAGAACACTGAAGCTTTCTTT. Amino acids: CASSLAPGQNTEAFF.

This rearrangement joins TRBV29-1 to TRBJ1-1; D is possibly TRBD1 (6 bases). CDR1 and CDR2 from the germline V gene are SQVTM and ANQGSEA. The CDR3 has 13 residues. V lost 4 bases to trimming and J lost 4 bases, with 13 bases between them. This chain's CDR3 is CSVAWQGLTEAFF. The CDR3 DNA is TGCAGCGTTGCGTGGCAGGGGCTCACTGAAGCTTTCTTT.

The V and J genes are TRBV7-6 and TRBJ2-5; D might be TRBD2 (6 bases). Trimming stripped 5 bases from V and 5 bases from J, with 12 bases between. The CDR3 has 13 amino acids. Germline V gene lookup returns CDR1 SGHVS and CDR2 FNYEAQ. The CDR3: CASSRGLMETQYF. CDR3 coding DNA: TGTGCCAGCAGCCGGGGACTTATGGAGACCCAGTACTTC.

This clone was seen more than once but under ten times. The CDR3 DNA reads as TGTGCCACCAGCAGAGATCAGGCTAGTATAAGCGAGCAGTACTTC. Its protein product is CATSRDQASISEQYF. The gene calls are TRBV15 and TRBJ2-7; D is unresolved. CDR1 is LNHNV, CDR2 YYDKDF, per germline (reference sequence). This CDR3 contains 15 residues. The V gene lost 0 bases and the J gene lost 6 bases, with 15 bases spanning the gap.

The rearrangement links TRBV19 to TRBJ2-5, with D possibly TRBD2 on 6 matching bases. Germline CDR1 LNHDA, CDR2 SQIVND (reference sequence). CDR3 length: 14 amino acids. V dropped 3 bases and J dropped 1 base, with 9 bases sitting between them. CDR3 nucleotides: TGTGCCAGTAGTATGGGACTTATCCAAGAGACCCAGTACTTC. Its translation is CASSMGLIQETQYF.

This clone was detected a few times. This sequence joins TRBV5-1 and TRBJ1-2; D gene ambiguous. Per the germline V gene, CDR1 is SGHRS and CDR2 is YFSETQ. The CDR3 is made up of 14 amino acids. V was pared by 0 bases and J by 4 bases, with 10 bases between. CDR3 sequence (DNA): TGCGCCAGCAGCTTGGATTCAACAGCCTATGGCTACACCTTC. It encodes CASSLDSTAYGYTF.

J is TRBJ2-1 and V is TRBV30, with TRBD2 as a possible D gene (5 bases). This CDR3 comprises 13 residues. V was cut by 0 bases and J by 5 bases, with 8 bases left in between. Germline V gene data show CDR1 as GTSNPN and CDR2 as SVGIG (reference sequence). The CDR3 loop is CAWSVLGNNEQFF. Written as DNA, the CDR3 is TGTGCCTGGAGTGTCCTCGGGAACAATGAGCAGTTCTTC.

A few counts support this clone. The genes are TRBV27 and TRBJ2-7; the D gene is possibly TRBD1 (6 bases). Germline loops: CDR1 MNHEY, CDR2 SMNVEV (reference sequence). CDR3 length equals 13 residues. With 6 bases removed from V and 1 base from J, the gap between germline ends came to 10 bases. The CDR3 is CASSEQGSYEQYF. CDR3 coding DNA: TGTGCCAGCAGCGAACAGGGTTCCTACGAGCAGTACTTC.

This clone was found once. The chain links TRBV28 to TRBJ1-1, with 11 bases fitting TRBD1. CDR1 and CDR2 from the germline V gene are MDHEN and SYDVKM. The CDR3 covers 15 residues. V lost 2 bases to trimming and J lost 4 bases; unmatched junction nucleotides: 3. CDR3 sequence reads: CASSLSGTGGTEAFF. The CDR3 nucleotides read TGTGCCAGCAGTTTAAGTGGGACAGGGGGCACTGAAGCTTTCTTT.

A single count supports this clone. V is TRBV7-8 and J is TRBJ2-7; possibly TRBD1 for D (6 bases). The V and J ends lost 5 bases and 2 bases respectively, with 25 bases between them. The CDR3 has 18 residues. Germline CDR1 is SGHVS and CDR2 is FQNEAQ. The CDR3 region has the DNA TGTGCCAGCAGCCGCACCACTGCCGGTAACAGGGTGACCTACGAGCAGTACTTC. It specifies CASSRTTAGNRVTYEQYF.

The rearrangement joins TRBV28 to TRBJ2-7; the D gene is possibly TRBD1 (7 bases). The CDR3 is made up of 17 amino acids. V gave up 7 bases and J gave up 0 bases, with 22 bases separating them. In germline, CDR1 is MDHEN, CDR2 SYDVKM. CDR3 protein: CASTQPRTRDSSYEQYF. The CDR3 nucleotides read TGTGCCAGCACCCAGCCTCGGACGCGGGACAGCTCCTACGAGCAGTACTTC. Using reference TRBV28 and TRBJ2-7 for the parts outside the CDR3, the full variable domain is DVKVTQSSRYLVKRTGEKVFLECVQDMDHENMFWYRQDPGLGLRLIYFSYDVKMKEKGDIPEGYSVSREKKERFSLILESASTNQTSMYLCASTQPRTRDSSYEQYFGPGTRLTVT.

The rearrangement joins TRBV28 to TRBJ1-2, with 8 bases fitting TRBD1. Unmatched junction bases numbered 6, after V lost 3 bases and J lost 6 bases. This CDR3 is built from 14 residues. CDR1 MDHEN and CDR2 SYDVKM come from the germline V gene. CDR3 protein: CASSFQGAPDGYTF. The CDR3 DNA reads TGTGCCAGCAGTTTCCAGGGGGCGCCCGATGGCTACACCTTC.

The rearrangement uses TRBV5-1 and TRBJ2-1; D is ambiguous. Germline V gene lookup returns CDR1 SGHRS and CDR2 YFSETQ. The CDR3 consists of 13 residues. V lost 5 bases and J 0 bases, leaving 6 bases between the germline ends. This CDR3 reads CASRANSYNEQFF. CDR3 coding DNA: TGCGCCAGCAGGGCTAACTCCTACAATGAGCAGTTCTTC.

This CDR3 reads CASSPIAGTSGRDGADTQYF. In nucleotides, the CDR3 is TGTGCCAGCAGCCCAATTGCCGGGACTAGCGGGAGAGATGGAGCAGATACGCAGTATTTT. The rearrangement uses TRBV5-5 and TRBJ2-3; 14 positions agree with TRBD2. Germline values: CDR1 SGHKS, CDR2 YYEKEE (reference sequence). This CDR3 is built from 20 residues. V dropped 4 bases and J dropped 4; count of bases not matched to a gene: 17.